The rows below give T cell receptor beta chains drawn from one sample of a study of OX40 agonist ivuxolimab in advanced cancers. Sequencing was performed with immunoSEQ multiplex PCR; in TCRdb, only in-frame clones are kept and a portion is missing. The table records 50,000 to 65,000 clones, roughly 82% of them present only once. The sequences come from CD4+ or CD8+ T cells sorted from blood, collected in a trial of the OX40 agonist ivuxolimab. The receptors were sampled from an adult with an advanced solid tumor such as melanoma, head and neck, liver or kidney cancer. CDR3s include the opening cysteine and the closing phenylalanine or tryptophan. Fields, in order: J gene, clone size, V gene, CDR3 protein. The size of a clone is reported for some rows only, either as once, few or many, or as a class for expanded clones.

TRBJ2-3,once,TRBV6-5,CASVRSGSGNTQYF
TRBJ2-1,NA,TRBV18,CASSILYGEQFF
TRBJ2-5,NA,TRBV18,CASSPDRGLPQTQYF
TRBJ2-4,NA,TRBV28,CASSLTGGNIQYF
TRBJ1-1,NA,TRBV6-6,CASNEGRSTEAFF
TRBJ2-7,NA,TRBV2,CASIRTGGSHEQYF
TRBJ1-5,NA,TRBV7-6,CASSSLEGNQPQHF
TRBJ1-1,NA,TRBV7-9,CASSLIGNTEAFF
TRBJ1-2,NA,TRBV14,CASRRQGGGYTF
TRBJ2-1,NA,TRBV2,CASNRNAGREQFF
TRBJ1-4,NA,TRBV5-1,CASRTGSVDEKLFF
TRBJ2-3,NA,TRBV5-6,CASSLGRGIQDTQYF
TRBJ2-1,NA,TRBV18,CASSPSGGSSYNEQFF
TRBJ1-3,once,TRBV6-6,CASSTGQVGNTIYF
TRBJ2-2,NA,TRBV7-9,CASSLGIGELFF
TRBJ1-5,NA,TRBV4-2,CASSLEQNQPQHF
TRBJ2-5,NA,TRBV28,CASKRQGQETQYF
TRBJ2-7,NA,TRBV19,CASSIRDRVHYEQYF
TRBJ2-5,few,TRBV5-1,CASSLSGVGVVAQETQYF
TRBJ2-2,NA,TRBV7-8,CASSPRTGHNTGELFF
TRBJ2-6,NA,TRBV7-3,CASSFGGEFSGANVLTF
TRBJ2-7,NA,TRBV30,CAWSDTTQLGYEQYF
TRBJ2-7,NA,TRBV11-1,CASSLGQVSYEQYF
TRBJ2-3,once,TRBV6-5,CASRRPGQGTDTQYF
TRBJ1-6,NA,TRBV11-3,CASSLGTGGNSPLHF
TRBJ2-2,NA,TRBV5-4,CASSFSDRSTGELFF
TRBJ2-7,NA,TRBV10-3,CAIKRYGQGAYEQYF
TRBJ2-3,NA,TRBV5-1,CASSLATPLDTQYF
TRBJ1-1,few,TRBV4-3,CASSQDIPTGSRPEAFF
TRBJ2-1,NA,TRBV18,CASSPTSGTYNEQFF
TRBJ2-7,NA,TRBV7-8,CASSSLAGVTYEQYF
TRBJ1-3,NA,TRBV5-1,CASSSDPSGNTIYF
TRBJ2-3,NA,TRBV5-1,CASSVPSGGGTDTQYF
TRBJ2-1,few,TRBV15,CATSSKAGPYNEQFF
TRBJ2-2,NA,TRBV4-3,CASSPISTGELFF
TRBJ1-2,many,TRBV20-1,CSARQSYGYTF
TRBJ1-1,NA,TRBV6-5,CASSARRGPNTEAFF
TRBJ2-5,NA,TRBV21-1,CASSKGRQDEETQYF
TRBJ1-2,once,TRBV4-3,CASSHLGDSPTNYGYTF
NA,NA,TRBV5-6,CASSNPRDRGSYEQYF
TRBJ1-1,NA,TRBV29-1,CSVEDRSGAYDNTEAFF